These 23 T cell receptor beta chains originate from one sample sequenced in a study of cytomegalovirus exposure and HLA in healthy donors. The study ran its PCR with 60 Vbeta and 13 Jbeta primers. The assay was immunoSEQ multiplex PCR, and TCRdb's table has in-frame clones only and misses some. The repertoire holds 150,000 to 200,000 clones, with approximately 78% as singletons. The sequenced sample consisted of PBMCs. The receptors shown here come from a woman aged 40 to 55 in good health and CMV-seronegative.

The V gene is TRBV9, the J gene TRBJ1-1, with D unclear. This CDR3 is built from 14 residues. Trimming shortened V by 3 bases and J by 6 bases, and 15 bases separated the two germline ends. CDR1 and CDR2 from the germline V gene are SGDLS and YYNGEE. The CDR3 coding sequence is TGTGCCAGCAGCGGCGGAGGCCCCTGGGCTGAAGCTTTCTTT. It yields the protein CASSGGGPWAEAFF.

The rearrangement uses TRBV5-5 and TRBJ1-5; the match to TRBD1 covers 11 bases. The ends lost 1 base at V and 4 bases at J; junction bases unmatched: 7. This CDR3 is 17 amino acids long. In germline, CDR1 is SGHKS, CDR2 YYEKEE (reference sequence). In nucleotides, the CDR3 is TGTGCCAGCAGCTTGAGAAGTGGGACAGGGGGTAATCAGCCCCAGCATTTT. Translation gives CASSLRSGTGGNQPQHF.

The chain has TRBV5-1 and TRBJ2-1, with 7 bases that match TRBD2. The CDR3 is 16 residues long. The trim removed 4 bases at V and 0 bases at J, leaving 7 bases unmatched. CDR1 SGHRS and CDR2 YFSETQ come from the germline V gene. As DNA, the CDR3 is TGCGCCAGCAGCGAAAGAGCGGGGCGCTCCTACAATGAGCAGTTCTTC. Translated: CASSERAGRSYNEQFF.

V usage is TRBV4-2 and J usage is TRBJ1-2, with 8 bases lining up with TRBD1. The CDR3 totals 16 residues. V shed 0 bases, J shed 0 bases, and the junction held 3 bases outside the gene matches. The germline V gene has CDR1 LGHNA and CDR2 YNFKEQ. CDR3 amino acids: CASSQDGRGPNYGYTF. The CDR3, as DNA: TGTGCCAGCAGCCAAGATGGCAGGGGGCCTAACTATGGCTACACCTTC.

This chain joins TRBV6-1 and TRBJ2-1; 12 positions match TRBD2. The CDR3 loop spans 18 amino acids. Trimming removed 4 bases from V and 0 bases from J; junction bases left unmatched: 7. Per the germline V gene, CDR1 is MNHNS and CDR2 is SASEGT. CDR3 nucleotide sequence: TGTGCCAGCAGTGGGCTGCCGGGACTAGCGGGCTCCTACAATGAGCAGTTCTTC. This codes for CASSGLPGLAGSYNEQFF.

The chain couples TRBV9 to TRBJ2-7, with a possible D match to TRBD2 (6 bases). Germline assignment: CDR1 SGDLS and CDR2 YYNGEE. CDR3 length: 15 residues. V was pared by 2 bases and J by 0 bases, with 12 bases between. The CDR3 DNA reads TGTGCCAGCAGCGTCTCCCCGGGGGACTCCTACGAGCAGTACTTC. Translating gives CASSVSPGDSYEQYF.

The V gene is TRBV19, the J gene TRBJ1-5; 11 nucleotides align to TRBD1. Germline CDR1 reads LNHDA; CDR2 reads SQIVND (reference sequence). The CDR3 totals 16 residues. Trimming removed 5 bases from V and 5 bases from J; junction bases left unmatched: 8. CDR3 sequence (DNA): TGTGCCAGTAGTCTCAGGACAGGGGGCTACGATCAGCCCCAGCATTTT. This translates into CASSLRTGGYDQPQHF.

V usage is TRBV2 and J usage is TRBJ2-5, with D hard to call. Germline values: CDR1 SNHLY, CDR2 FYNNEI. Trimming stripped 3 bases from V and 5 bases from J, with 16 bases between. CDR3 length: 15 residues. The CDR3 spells CASSEAVDWSETQYF. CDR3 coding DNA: TGTGCCAGCAGTGAGGCGGTCGATTGGAGTGAGACCCAGTACTTC. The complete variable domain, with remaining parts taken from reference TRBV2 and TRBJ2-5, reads EPEVTQTPSHQVTQMGQEVILRCVPISNHLYFYWYRQILGQKVEFLVSFYNNEISEKSEIFDDQFSVERPDGSNFTLKIRSTKLEDSAMYFCASSEAVDWSETQYFGPGTRLLVL.

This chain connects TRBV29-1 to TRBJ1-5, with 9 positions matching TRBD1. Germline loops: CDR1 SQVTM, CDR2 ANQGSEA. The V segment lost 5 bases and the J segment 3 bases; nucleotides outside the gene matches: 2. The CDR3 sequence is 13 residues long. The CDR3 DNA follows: TGCAGCGTTTGGACAGGGGCCAATCAGCCCCAGCATTTT. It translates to CSVWTGANQPQHF.

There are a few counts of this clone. CDR3 coding DNA: TGTGCCACCAGCAGAGATCTGTCTTTTGGGCAAACTAATGAAAAACTGTTTTTT. Translated: CATSRDLSFGQTNEKLFF. The V and J genes are TRBV15 and TRBJ1-4; D unresolved. V lost 0 bases and J lost 1, with 15 bases in between. Germline loops: CDR1 LNHNV, CDR2 YYDKDF (reference sequence). The CDR3 covers 18 residues.

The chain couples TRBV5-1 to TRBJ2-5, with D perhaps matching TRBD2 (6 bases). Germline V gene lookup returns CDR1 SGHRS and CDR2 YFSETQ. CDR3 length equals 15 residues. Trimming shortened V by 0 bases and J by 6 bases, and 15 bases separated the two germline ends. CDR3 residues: CASSLAGGAGKTQYF. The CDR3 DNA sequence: TGCGCCAGCAGCTTGGCCGGAGGGGCCGGAAAGACCCAGTACTTC.

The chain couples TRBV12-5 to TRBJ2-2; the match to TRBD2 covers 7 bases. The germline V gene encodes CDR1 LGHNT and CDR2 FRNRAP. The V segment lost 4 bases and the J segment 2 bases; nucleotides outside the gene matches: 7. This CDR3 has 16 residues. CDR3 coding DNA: TGTGCTAGTGGTTCAGGACGGGGGGTCAACACCGGGGAGCTGTTTTTT. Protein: CASGSGRGVNTGELFF.

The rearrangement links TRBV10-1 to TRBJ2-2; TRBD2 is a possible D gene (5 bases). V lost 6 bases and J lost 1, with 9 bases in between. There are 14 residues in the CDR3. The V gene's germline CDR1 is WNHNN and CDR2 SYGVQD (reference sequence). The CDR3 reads CASRALGNTGELFF. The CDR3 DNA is TGCGCCAGCAGGGCACTAGGGAACACCGGGGAGCTGTTTTTT.

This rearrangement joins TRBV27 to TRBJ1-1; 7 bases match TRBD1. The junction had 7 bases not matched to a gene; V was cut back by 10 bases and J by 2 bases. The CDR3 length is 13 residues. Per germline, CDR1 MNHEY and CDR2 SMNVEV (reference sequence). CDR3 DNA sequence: TGTGCCACCAAGGACAGGCCAAACACTGAAGCTTTCTTT. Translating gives CATKDRPNTEAFF.

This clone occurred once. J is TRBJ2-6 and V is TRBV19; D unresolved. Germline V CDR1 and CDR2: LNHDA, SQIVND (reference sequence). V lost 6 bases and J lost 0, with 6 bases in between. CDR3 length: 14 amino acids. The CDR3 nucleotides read TGTGCCAGTAGCTCCCTCTCTGGGGCCAACGTCCTGACTTTC. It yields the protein CASSSLSGANVLTF.

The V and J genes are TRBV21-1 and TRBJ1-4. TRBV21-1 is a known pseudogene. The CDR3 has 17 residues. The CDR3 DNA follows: TGTGCCAGCAGCAACTTGGACATTATGGGGGGTGGTGAAAAACTGTTTTTT. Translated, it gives CASSNLDIMGGGEKLFF.

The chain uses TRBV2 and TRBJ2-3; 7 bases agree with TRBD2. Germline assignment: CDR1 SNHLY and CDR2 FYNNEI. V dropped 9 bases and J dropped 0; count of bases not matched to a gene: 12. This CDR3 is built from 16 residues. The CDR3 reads CARGTSTSYSTDTQYF. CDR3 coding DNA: TGTGCCAGGGGGACTTCGACTAGCTATAGCACAGATACGCAGTATTTT.

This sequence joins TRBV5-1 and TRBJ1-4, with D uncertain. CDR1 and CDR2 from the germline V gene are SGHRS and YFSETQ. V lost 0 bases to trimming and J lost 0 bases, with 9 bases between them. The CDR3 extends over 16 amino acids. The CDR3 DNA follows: TGCGCCAGCAGCTTGGGAGAGTTTGCAACTAATGAAAAACTGTTTTTT. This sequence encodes CASSLGEFATNEKLFF. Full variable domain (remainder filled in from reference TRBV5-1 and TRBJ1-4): KAGVTQTPRYLIKTRGQQVTLSCSPISGHRSVSWYQQTPGQGLQFLFEYFSETQRNKGNFPGRFSGRQFSNSRSEMNVSTLELGDSALYLCASSLGEFATNEKLFFGSGTQLSVL.

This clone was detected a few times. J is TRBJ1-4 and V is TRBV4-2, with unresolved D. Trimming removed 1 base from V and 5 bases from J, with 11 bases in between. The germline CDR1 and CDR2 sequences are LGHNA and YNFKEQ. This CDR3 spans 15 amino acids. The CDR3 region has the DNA TGTGCCAGCAGCCAAGTGCTAAGGGAGAATGAAAAACTGTTTTTT. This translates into CASSQVLRENEKLFF.

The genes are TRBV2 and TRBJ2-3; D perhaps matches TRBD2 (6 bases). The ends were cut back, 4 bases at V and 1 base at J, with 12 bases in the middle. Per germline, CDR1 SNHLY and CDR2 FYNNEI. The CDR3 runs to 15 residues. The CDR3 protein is CASSGTNSRTDTQYF. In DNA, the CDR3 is TGTGCCAGCAGTGGGACTAACAGCCGCACAGATACGCAGTATTTT.

CDR3 protein: CASRQTGTSGGVYNEQFF. The CDR3, as DNA: TGCGCCAGCAGGCAGACCGGGACTAGCGGGGGGGTCTACAATGAGCAGTTCTTC. This sequence joins TRBV5-1 and TRBJ2-1; TRBD2 matches 16 bases. This CDR3 is 18 amino acids long. Per germline, CDR1 SGHRS and CDR2 YFSETQ. Losses at the gene ends were 5 bases for V and 3 bases for J; bases not matched to a gene: 8.

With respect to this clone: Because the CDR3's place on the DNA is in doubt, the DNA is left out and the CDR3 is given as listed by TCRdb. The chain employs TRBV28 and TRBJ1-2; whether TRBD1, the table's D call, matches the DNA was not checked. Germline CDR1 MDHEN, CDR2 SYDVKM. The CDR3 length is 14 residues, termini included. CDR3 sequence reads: CASSSSDTNYGYTF.

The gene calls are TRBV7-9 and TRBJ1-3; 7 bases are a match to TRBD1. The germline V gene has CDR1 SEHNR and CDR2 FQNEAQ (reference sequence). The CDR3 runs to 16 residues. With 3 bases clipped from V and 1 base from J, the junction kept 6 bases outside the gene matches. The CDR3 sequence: CASSFLRGPSGNTIYF. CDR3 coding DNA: TGTGCCAGCAGCTTTTTGAGGGGGCCATCTGGAAACACCATATATTTT.